The clone carrying this T cell receptor (beta chain) was recorded a few times. This specimen belongs to a study of early T cells in non-severe SARS-CoV-2 infection. This CDR3 spans 14 amino acids. Germline V gene lookup returns CDR1 MDHEN and CDR2 SYDVKM. Between the trimmed V and J ends, which lost 3 bases and 11 bases, there was a span of 19 bases. Unique molecular identifier tags were affixed to discrete cDNA molecules. MiXCR, run by TCRdb on the 5' RACE reads, gives a single entry per CDR3 protein. The sample includes roughly 66,000 distinct CDR3 sequences, 9.1% of them seen just once. The chain carries TRBV28 and TRBJ2-5, with D tentatively TRBD2 (7 bases). The sequenced sample consisted of whole blood. This receptor was identified in an adult who was a healthcare worker with PCR-confirmed SARS-CoV-2 infection or an uninfected control (not recorded which). CDR3 amino acids: CASSFYRGALKQYF. CDR3 bases: TGTGCCAGCAGTTTTTATCGGGGGGCCCTTAAACAGTACTTC.